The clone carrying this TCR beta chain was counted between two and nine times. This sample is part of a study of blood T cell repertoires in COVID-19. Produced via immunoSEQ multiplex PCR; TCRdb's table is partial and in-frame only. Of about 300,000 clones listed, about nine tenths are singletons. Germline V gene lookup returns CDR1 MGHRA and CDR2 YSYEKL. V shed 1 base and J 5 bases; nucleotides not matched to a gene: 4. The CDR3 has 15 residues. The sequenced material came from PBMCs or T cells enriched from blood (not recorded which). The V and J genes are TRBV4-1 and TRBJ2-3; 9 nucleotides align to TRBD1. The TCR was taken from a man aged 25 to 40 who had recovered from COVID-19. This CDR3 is CASSQAGTGRDTQYF. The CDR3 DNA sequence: TGCGCCAGCAGCCAAGCCGGGACAGGGAGAGATACGCAGTATTTT.